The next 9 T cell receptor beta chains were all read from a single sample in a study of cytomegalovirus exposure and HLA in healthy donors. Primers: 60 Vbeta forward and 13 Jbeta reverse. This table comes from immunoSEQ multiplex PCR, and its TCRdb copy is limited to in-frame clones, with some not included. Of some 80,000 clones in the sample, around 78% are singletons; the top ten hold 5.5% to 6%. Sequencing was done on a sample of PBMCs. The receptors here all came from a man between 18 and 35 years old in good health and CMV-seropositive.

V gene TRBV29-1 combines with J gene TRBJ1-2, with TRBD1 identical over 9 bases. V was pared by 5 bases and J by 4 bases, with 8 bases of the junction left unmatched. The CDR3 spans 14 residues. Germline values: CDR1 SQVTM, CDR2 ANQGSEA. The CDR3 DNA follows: TGCAGCGTTCTGTTACAGGGGGCGGTCTATGGCTACACCTTC. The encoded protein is CSVLLQGAVYGYTF.

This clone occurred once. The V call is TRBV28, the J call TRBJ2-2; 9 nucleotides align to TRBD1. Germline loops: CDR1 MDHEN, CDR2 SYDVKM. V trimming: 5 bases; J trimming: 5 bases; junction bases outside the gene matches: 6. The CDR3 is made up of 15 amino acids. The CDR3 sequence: CASSADRGGTGELFF. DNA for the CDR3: TGTGCCAGCAGTGCGGACAGGGGAGGGACCGGGGAGCTGTTTTTT. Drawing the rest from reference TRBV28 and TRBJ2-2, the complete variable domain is DVKVTQSSRYLVKRTGEKVFLECVQDMDHENMFWYRQDPGLGLRLIYFSYDVKMKEKGDIPEGYSVSREKKERFSLILESASTNQTSMYLCASSADRGGTGELFFGEGSRLTVL.

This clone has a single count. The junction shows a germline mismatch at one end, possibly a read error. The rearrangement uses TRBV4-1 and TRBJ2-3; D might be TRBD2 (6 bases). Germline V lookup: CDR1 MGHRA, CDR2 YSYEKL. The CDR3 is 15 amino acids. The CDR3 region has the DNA TGCGCCAGCAGCTCCCCGGGGGAAATCACATATACGCAGTATTTT. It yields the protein CASSSPGEITYTQYF.

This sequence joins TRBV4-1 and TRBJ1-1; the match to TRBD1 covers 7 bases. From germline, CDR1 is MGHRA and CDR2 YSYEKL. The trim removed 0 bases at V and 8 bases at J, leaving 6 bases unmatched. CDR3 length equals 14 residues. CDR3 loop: CASSQDPGQDEAFF. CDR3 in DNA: TGCGCCAGCAGCCAAGACCCTGGACAGGACGAAGCTTTCTTT.

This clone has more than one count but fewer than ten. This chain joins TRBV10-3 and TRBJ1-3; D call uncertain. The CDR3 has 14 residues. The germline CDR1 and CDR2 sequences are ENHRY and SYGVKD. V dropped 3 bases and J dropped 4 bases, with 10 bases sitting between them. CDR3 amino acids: CAISDQVDGNTIYF. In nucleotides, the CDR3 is TGTGCCATCAGTGACCAGGTAGACGGAAACACCATATATTTT.

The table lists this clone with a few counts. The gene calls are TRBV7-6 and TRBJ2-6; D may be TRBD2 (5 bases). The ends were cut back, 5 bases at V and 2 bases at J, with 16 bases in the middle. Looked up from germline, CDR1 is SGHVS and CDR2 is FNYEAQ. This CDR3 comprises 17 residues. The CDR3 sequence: CASSNPTWRTGANVLTF. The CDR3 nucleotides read TGTGCCAGCAGCAATCCGACCTGGAGGACTGGGGCCAACGTCCTGACTTTC.

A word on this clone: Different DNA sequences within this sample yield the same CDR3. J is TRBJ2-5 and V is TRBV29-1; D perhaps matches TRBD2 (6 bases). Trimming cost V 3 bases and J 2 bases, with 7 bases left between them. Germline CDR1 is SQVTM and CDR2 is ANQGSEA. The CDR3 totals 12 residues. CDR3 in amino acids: CSVDRGQETQYF. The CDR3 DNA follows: TGCAGCGTTGATCGGGGGCAAGAGACCCAGTACTTC.

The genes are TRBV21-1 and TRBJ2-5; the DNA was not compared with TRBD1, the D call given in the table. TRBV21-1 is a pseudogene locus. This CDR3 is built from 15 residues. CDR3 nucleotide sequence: TGTGCCAGCAGCAAAGAGATGGGGCGGAAAGAGACCCAGTACTTC. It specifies CASSKEMGRKETQYF.

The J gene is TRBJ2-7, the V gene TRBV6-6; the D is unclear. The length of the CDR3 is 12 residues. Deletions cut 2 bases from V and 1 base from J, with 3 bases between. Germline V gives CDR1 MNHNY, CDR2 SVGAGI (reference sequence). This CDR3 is CASSYASYEQYF. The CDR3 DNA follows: TGTGCCAGCAGTTACGCGTCCTACGAGCAGTACTTC.